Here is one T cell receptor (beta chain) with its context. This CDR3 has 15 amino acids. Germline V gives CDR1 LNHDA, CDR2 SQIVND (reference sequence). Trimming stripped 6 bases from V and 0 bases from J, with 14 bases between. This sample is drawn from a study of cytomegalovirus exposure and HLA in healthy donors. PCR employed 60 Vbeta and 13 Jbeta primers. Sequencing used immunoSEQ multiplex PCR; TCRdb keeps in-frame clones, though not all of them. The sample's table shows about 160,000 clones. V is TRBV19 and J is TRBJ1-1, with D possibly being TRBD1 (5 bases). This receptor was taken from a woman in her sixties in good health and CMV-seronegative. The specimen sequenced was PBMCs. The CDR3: CASSPGGAMNTEAFF. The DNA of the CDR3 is TGTGCCAGTAGCCCCGGGGGAGCGATGAACACTGAAGCTTTCTTT.